This TCR beta chain was documented in a study of control samples from healthy donors and cancer patients. Sequencing used immunoSEQ multiplex PCR; TCRdb keeps in-frame clones, though not all of them. The profile shows 100,000 or so clones, 85% to 90% of them singletons. CDR3 length: 14 amino acids. V shed 1 base and J shed 2 bases, with 8 bases lying between them. The germline V gene encodes CDR1 SGHTA and CDR2 FQGNSA. The sample taken for sequencing was blood. This TCR derives from a woman aged 45-59 years in good health. V usage is TRBV7-2 and J usage is TRBJ1-2, with D hard to call. The chain's CDR3 is CASSLDGQNYGYTF. DNA of the CDR3: TGTGCCAGCAGCTTAGACGGCCAGAACTATGGCTACACCTTC.